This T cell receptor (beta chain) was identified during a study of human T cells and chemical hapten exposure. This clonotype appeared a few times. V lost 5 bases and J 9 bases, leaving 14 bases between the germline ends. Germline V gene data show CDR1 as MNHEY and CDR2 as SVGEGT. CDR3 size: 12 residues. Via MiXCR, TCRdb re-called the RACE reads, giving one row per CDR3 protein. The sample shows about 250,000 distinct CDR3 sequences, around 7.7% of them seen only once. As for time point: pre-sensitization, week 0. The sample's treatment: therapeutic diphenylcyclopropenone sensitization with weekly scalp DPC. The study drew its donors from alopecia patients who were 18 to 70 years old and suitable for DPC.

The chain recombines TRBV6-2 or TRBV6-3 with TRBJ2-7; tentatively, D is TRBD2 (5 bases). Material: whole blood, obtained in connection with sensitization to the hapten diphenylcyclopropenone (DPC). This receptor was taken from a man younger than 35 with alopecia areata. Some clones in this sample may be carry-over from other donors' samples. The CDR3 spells CASSRSPLAQYF. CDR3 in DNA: TGTGCCAGCAGTCGCTCTCCCCTAGCGCAGTACTTC.